Below, 3 T cell receptor beta chains from the same sample are listed, as sequenced in a study of blood T cell repertoires in COVID-19. Profiling relied on immunoSEQ multiplex PCR, and the TCRdb table lists in-frame clones only, not all of them. The sample yields about 320,000 clones, 85% to 90% seen once. Sequencing was carried out using PBMCs or T cells enriched from blood (not recorded which). These receptors came from a woman aged 18-30 years who had recovered from COVID-19.

This chain links TRBV29-1 with TRBJ1-2; 8 bases line up with TRBD1. The V segment lost 6 bases and the J segment 6 bases; nucleotides outside the gene matches: 6. The germline V gene has CDR1 SQVTM and CDR2 ANQGSEA. This CDR3 contains 12 residues. CDR3 loop: CSVLGQGDGYTF. CDR3 bases: TGCAGCGTCCTAGGACAGGGTGATGGCTACACCTTC.

V gene TRBV11-3 combines with J gene TRBJ2-1, with 11 bases identical to TRBD2. J gave up 10 bases and V 5 bases, and 4 bases lay outside the gene matches. The CDR3 consists of 13 residues. Germline V gene sequence: CDR1 SGHNT, CDR2 YENEEA. The CDR3 is CASSIRTSGEQFF. In DNA form, the CDR3 reads TGTGCCAGCAGCATACGGACTAGCGGGGAGCAGTTCTTC.

In its sample, this clone was seen once. This chain uses TRBV28 with TRBJ1-5; D is uncertain. Germline CDR1 is MDHEN and CDR2 is SYDVKM. V was shortened by 6 bases and J by 1 base, with 19 bases between the two germline ends. This CDR3 is 17 amino acids long. CDR3 sequence: CASSLDSALESNQPQHF. The CDR3 DNA reads as TGTGCCAGCAGCCTTGACTCGGCCCTAGAGAGCAATCAGCCCCAGCATTTT.